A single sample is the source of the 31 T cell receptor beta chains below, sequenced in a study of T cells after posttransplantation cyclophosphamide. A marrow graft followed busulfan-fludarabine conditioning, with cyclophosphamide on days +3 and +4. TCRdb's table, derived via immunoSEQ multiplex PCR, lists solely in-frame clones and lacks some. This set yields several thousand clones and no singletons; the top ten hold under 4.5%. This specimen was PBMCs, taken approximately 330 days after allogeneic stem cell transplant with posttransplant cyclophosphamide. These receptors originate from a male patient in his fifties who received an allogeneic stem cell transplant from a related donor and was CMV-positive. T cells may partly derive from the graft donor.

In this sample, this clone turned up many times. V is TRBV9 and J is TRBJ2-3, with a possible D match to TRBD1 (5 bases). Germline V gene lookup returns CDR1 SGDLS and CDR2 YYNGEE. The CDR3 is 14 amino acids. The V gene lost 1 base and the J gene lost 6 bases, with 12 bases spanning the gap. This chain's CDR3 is CASSVWLKGDTQYF. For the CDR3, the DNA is TGTGCCAGCAGCGTATGGCTTAAGGGGGATACGCAGTATTTT.

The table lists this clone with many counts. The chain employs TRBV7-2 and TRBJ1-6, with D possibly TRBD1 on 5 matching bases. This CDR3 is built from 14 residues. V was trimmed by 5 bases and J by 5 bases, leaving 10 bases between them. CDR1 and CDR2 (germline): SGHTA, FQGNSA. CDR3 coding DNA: TGTGCCAGCAGCAGCCAGGGAAATAATTCACCCCTCCACTTT. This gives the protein CASSSQGNNSPLHF. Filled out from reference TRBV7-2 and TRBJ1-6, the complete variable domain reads GAGVSQSPSNKVTEKGKDVELRCDPISGHTALYWYRQSLGQGLEFLIYFQGNSAPDKSGLPSDRFSAERTGGSVSTLTIQRTQQEDSAVYLCASSSQGNNSPLHFGNGTRLTVT.

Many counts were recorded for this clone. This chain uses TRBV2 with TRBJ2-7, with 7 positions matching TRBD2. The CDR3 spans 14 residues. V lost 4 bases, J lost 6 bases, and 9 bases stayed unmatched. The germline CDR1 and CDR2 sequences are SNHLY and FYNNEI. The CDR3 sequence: CASSVRGRLSEQYF. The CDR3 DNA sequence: TGTGCCAGCAGTGTTCGCGGGAGACTAAGCGAGCAGTACTTC.

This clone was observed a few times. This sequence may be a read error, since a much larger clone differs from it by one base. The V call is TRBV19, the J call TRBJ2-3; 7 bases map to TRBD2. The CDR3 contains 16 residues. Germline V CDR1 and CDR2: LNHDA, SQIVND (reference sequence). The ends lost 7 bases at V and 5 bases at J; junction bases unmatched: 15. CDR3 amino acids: CASKPMAGTGGDTQYF. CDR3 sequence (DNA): TGTGCCAGTAAACCCATGGCGGGTACGGGGGGAGATACGCAGTATTTT. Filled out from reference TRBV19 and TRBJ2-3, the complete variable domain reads DGGITQSPKYLFRKEGQNVTLSCEQNLNHDAMYWYRQDPGQGLRLIYYSQIVNDFQKGDIAEGYSVSREKKESFPLTVTSAQKNPTAFYLCASKPMAGTGGDTQYFGPGTRLTVL.

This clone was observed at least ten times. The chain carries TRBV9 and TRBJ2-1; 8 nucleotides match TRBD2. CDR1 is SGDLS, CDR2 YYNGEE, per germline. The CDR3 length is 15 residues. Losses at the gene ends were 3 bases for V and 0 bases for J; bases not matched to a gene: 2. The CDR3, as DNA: TGTGCCAGCAGCGGACTAGCGTTCTCCTACAATGAGCAGTTCTTC. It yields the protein CASSGLAFSYNEQFF.

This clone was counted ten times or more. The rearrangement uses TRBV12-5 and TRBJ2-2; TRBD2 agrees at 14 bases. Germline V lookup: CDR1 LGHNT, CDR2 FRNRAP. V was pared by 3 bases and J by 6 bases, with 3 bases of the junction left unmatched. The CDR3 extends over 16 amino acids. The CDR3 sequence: CASGFTTSGRAGELFF. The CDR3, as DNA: TGTGCTAGTGGTTTCACGACTAGCGGGAGGGCCGGGGAGCTGTTTTTT. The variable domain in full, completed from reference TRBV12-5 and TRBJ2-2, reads DARVTQTPRHKVTEMGQEVTMRCQPILGHNTVFWYRQTMMQGLELLAYFRNRAPLDDSGMPKDRFSAEMPDATLATLKIQPSEPRDSAVYFCASGFTTSGRAGELFFGEGSRLTVL.

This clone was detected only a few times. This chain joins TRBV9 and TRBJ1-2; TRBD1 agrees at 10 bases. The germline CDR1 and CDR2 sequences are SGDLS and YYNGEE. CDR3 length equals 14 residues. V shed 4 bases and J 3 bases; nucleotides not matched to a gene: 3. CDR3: CASSPGTGDYGYTF. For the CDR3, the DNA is TGTGCCAGCAGCCCAGGGACAGGGGACTATGGCTACACCTTC.

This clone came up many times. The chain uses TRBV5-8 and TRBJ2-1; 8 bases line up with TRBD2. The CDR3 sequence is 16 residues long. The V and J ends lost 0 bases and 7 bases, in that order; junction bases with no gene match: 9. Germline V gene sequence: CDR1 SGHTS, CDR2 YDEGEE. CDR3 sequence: CASSLAVWTSLNEQFF. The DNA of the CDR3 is TGTGCCAGCAGCTTGGCCGTTTGGACTAGCTTAAATGAGCAGTTCTTC.

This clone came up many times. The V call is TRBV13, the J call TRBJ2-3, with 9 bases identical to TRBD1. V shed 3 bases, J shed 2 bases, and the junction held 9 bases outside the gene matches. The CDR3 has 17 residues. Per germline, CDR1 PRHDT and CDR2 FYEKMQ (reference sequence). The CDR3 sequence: CASSFTGGVYSTDTQYF. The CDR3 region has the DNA TGTGCCAGCAGCTTTACAGGGGGCGTATACTCCACAGATACGCAGTATTTT.

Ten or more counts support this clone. CDR3 coding DNA: TGCGCCAGCAGCATTGACAGGGATCAGCCCCAGCATTTT. This translates into CASSIDRDQPQHF. The chain carries TRBV5-1 and TRBJ1-5; 7 bases fit TRBD1. The CDR3 has 13 residues. Germline V gives CDR1 SGHRS, CDR2 YFSETQ. The V gene end was trimmed by 4 bases and the J gene end by 5 bases; junction bases not matched to a gene: 3.

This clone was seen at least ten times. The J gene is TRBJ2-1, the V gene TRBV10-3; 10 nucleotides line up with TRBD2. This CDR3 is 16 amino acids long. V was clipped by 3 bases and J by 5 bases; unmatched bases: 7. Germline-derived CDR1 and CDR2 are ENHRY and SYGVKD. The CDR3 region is CAISDLSGRSNNEQFF. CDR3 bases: TGTGCCATCAGTGACCTTAGCGGGAGGTCCAACAATGAGCAGTTCTTC.

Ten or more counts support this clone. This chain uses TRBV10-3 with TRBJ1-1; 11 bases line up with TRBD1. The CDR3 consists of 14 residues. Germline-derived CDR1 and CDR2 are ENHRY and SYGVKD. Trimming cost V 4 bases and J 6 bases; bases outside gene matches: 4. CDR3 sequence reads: CAISGTGGLSEAFF. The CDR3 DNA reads TGTGCCATCAGTGGGACAGGGGGCTTGTCTGAAGCTTTCTTT.

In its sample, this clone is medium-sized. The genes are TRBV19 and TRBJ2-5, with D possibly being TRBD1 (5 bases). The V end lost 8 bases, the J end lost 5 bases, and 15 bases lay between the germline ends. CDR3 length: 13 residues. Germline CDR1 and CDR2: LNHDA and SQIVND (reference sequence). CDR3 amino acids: CASAMGPPETQYF. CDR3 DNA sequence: TGTGCCAGTGCTATGGGGCCCCCGGAGACCCAGTACTTC.

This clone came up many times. CDR3: CASSLDGGTPLEQYF. CDR3 nucleotides: TGTGCCAGCAGCTTGGATGGGGGGACTCCGCTCGAGCAGTACTTC. The chain joins TRBV5-4 to TRBJ2-7, with D possibly TRBD2 on 6 matching bases. Looked up from germline, CDR1 is SGHNT and CDR2 is YYREEE (reference sequence). The CDR3 consists of 15 residues. Trimming took 0 bases from V and 6 from J, leaving 16 bases between them.

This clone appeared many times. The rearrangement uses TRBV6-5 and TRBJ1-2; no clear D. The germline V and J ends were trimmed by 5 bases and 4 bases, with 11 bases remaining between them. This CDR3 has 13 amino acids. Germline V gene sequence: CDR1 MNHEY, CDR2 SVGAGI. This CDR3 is CASSQTPFYGYTF. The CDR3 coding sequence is TGTGCCAGCAGTCAGACACCGTTCTATGGCTACACCTTC.

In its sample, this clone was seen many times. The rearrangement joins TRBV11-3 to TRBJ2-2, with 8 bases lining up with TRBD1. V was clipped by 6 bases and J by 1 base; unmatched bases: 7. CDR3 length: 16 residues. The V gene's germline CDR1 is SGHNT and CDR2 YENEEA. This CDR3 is CASSPTGGMNTGELFF. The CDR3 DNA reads TGTGCCAGCAGTCCCACAGGGGGGATGAACACCGGGGAGCTGTTTTTT. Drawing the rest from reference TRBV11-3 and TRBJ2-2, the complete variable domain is EAGVVQSPRYKIIEKKQPVAFWCNPISGHNTLYWYLQNLGQGPELLIRYENEEAVDDSQLPKDRFSAERLKGVDSTLKIQPAELGDSAVYLCASSPTGGMNTGELFFGEGSRLTVL.

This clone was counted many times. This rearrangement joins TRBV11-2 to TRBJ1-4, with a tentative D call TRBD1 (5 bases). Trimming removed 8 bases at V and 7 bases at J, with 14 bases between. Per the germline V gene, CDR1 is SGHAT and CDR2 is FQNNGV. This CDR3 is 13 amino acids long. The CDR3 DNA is TGTGCCAGCGGGAGGGGCGGAGGTGAAAAACTGTTTTTT. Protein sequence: CASGRGGGEKLFF.

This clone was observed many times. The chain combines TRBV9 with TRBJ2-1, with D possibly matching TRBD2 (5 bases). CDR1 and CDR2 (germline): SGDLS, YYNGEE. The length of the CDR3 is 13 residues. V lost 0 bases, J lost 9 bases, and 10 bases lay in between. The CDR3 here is CASSVDSDGEQFF. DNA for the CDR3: TGTGCCAGCAGCGTAGATAGCGACGGTGAGCAGTTCTTC.

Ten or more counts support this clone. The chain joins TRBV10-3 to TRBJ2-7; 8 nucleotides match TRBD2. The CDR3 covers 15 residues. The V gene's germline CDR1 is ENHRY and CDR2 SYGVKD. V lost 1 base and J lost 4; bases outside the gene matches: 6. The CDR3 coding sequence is TGTGCCATCAGTGAGTTCATACTAGCGGAATACGAGCAGTACTTC. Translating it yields CAISEFILAEYEQYF.

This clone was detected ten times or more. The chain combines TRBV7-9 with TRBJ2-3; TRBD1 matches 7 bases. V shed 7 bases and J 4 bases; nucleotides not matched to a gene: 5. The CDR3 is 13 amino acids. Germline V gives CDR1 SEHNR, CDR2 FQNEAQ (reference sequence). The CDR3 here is CASIATGPDTQYF. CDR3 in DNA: TGTGCCAGCATCGCGACAGGGCCAGATACGCAGTATTTT.

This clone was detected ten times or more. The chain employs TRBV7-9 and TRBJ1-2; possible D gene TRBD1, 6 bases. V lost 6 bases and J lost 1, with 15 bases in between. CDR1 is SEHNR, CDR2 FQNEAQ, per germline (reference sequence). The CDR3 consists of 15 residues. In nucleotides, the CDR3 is TGTGCCAGCAGTCAAGGGGCAGGGGTTAACTATGGCTACACCTTC. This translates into CASSQGAGVNYGYTF.

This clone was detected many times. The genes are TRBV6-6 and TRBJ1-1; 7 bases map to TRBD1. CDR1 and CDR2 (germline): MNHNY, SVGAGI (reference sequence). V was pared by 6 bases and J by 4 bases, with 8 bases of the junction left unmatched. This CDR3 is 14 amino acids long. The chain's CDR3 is CASRLTGESTEAFF. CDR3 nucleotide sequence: TGTGCCAGCAGACTTACAGGGGAGAGCACTGAAGCTTTCTTT.

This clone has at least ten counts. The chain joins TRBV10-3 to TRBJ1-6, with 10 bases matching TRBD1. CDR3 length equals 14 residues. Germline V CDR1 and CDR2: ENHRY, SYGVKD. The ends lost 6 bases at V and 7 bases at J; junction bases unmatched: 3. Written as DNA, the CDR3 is TGTGCCATCAGCAGACAGGGGGCAAATTCACCCCTCCACTTT. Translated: CAISRQGANSPLHF.

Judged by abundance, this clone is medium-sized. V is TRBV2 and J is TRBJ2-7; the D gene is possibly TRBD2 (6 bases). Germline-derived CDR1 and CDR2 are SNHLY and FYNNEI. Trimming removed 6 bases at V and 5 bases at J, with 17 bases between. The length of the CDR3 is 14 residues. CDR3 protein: CASRSREYGDEQYF. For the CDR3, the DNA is TGTGCCAGCAGATCCCGGGAGTACGGAGACGAGCAGTACTTC.

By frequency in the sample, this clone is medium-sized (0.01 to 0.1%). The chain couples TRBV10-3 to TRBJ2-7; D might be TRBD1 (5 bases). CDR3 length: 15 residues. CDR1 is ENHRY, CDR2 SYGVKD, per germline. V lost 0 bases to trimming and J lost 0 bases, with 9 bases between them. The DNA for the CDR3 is TGTGCCATCAGTGAGTCAAGGGGTAGCTCCTACGAGCAGTACTTC. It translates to CAISESRGSSYEQYF.

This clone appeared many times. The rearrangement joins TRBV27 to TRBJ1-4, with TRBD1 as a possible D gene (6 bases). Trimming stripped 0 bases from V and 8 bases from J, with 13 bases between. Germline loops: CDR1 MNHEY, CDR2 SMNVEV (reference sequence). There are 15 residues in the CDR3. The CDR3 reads CASSLSSGAGEKLFF. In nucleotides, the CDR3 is TGTGCCAGCAGTTTATCGTCAGGGGCAGGGGAAAAACTGTTTTTT.

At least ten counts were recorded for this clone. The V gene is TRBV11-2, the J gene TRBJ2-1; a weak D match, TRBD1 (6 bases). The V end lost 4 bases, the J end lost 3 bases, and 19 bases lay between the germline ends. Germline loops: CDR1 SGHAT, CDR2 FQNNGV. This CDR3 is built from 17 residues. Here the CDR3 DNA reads TGTGCCAGCAGCTCCAGTTGGGGGCCTGAAGGCTACAATGAGCAGTTCTTC. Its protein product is CASSSSWGPEGYNEQFF.

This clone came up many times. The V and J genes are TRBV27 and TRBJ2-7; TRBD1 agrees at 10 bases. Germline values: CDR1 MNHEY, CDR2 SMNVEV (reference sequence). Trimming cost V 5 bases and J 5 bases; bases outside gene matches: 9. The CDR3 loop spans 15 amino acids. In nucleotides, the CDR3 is TGTGCCAGCAGTATTCGACAGGGGGCTGGGGACGAGCAGTACTTC. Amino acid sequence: CASSIRQGAGDEQYF.

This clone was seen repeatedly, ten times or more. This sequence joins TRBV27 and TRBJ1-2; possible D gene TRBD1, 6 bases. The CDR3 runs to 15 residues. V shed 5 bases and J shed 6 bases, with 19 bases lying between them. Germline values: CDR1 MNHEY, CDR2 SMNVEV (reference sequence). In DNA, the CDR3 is TGTGCCAGCAGTCTCAGTAGGGGGGGCGCGGATGGCTACACCTTC. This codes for CASSLSRGGADGYTF.

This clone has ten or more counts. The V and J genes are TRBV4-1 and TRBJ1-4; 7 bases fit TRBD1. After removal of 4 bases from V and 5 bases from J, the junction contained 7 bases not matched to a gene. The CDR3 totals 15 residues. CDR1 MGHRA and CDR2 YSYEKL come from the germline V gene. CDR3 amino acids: CASSRQDRQNEKLFF. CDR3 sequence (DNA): TGCGCCAGCAGCCGCCAGGACAGGCAAAATGAAAAACTGTTTTTT.

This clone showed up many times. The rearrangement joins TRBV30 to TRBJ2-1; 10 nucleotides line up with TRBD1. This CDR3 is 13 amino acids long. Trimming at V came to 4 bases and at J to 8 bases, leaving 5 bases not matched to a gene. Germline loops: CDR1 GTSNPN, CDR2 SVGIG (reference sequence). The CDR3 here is CAWTRDRGDEQFF. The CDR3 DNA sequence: TGTGCCTGGACCCGGGACAGGGGCGATGAGCAGTTCTTC.